This is a list of T cell receptor beta chains from one sample in a study of vaccination effects on CD4 cells after COVID-19. For these TCRs, the target antigens are not known. Sequencing used immunoSEQ multiplex PCR; TCRdb keeps in-frame clones, though not all of them. The sample holds around 27,000 clones, 60% to 80% seen once. Sequencing was performed on CD4+ T cells from PBMCs cultured without peptide, taken before COVID-19 vaccination. The origin of the receptors is a human donor who received a COVID-19 vaccine. Each CDR3 is given with its conserved first and last residue. D genes are given only for firm matches. Where a row states a size, it is once, few, many or the class of an expanded clone; other rows omit it.

size: .; J: TRBJ2-3; D: .; V: TRBV19; DNA: TGTGCCAGTAGTATGGGCACAGATACGCAGTATTTT; CDR3: CASSMGTDTQYF
size: .; J: TRBJ2-3; D: .; V: TRBV11-3; DNA: TGTGCCAGCAGCTTAGACAGGTCAGATACGCAGTATTTT; CDR3: CASSLDRSDTQYF
size: .; J: TRBJ2-3; D: TRBD1; V: TRBV27; DNA: TGTGCCAGTACTAGGGGGCAGGCTTTTATGGCAGATACGCAGTATTTT; CDR3: CASTRGQAFMADTQYF
size: once; J: TRBJ1-5; D: .; V: TRBV7-5; DNA: TGTGCCAGAAGCTTAGCCCACAGGGAAGAGGATCAGCCCCAGCATTTT; CDR3: CARSLAHREEDQPQHF
size: .; J: TRBJ2-7; D: TRBD2; V: TRBV24-1; DNA: TGTGCCACCAGTGCCGGGGGGAATACCTACGAGCAGTACTTC; CDR3: CATSAGGNTYEQYF
size: .; J: TRBJ1-5; D: .; V: TRBV6-6; DNA: TGTGCCAGCAGTTATGGCAGGGGAGTTTCCAATCAGCCCCAGCATTTT; CDR3: CASSYGRGVSNQPQHF
size: few; J: TRBJ1-1; D: .; V: TRBV5-5; DNA: TGTGCCAGCAGCCCCGTCCTGATTATTCGGGACACTGAAGCTTTCTTT; CDR3: CASSPVLIIRDTEAFF
size: .; J: TRBJ2-2; D: .; V: TRBV7-9; DNA: TGTGCCAGCAGCCCAAACCGGGGCGTCGGGGAGCTGTTTTTT; CDR3: CASSPNRGVGELFF
size: .; J: TRBJ2-3; D: .; V: TRBV5-4; DNA: TGTGCCAGCAGCCGGGACACAGATACGCAGTATTTT; CDR3: CASSRDTDTQYF
size: .; J: TRBJ2-5; D: TRBD2; V: TRBV2; DNA: TGTGCCAGCAGTGCGCTCACTAGCGGAGGGGGAGAGACCCAGTACTTC; CDR3: CASSALTSGGGETQYF
size: .; J: TRBJ1-1; D: .; V: TRBV12-3/TRBV12-4; DNA: TGTGCCGGAGGGGGAGGGTTAAACACTGAAGCTTTCTTT; CDR3: CAGGGGLNTEAFF
size: few; J: TRBJ2-3; D: TRBD1; V: TRBV6-5; DNA: TGTGCCAGCAGAAATTCCGGGACAGCCACAGATACGCAGTATTTT; CDR3: CASRNSGTATDTQYF
size: .; J: TRBJ1-1; D: .; V: TRBV25-1; DNA: TGTGCCAGCAAGGGGAGTGAGAACACTGAAGCTTTCTTT; CDR3: CASKGSENTEAFF
size: .; J: TRBJ2-1; D: .; V: TRBV2; DNA: TGTGCCAGCAGTGACCAGGGCCCCTCGGGTGAGCAGTTCTTC; CDR3: CASSDQGPSGEQFF
size: .; J: TRBJ2-7; D: .; V: TRBV21-1; DNA: TGTGCCAGCAGCAACGGCGGGAGGGCCTCGGGGTACGAGCAGTACTTC; CDR3: CASSNGGRASGYEQYF
size: .; J: TRBJ1-2; D: .; V: TRBV12-3/TRBV12-4; DNA: TGTGCCAGCAGTTTCCAGGGAGGCTATGGCTACACCTTC; CDR3: CASSFQGGYGYTF
size: few; J: TRBJ2-7; D: .; V: TRBV14; DNA: TGTGCCAGCAGCCAAGTTCGCGGGACCGCCTACGAGCAGTACTTC; CDR3: CASSQVRGTAYEQYF
size: .; J: TRBJ1-2; D: .; V: TRBV5-6; DNA: TGTGCCAGCAGCTTGTTTTCCCTTAAAAGGTTCTATGGCTACACCTTC; CDR3: CASSLFSLKRFYGYTF
size: .; J: TRBJ1-2; D: .; V: TRBV9; DNA: TGTGCCAGCAGCGTAGATACAGGGACGAACTATGGCTACACCTTC; CDR3: CASSVDTGTNYGYTF
size: few; J: TRBJ1-1; D: .; V: TRBV6-5; DNA: TGTGCCAGCAGTTACGACAGATCGTTTGAGACTGAAGCTTTCTTT; CDR3: CASSYDRSFETEAFF
size: .; J: TRBJ1-5; D: TRBD1; V: TRBV9; DNA: TGTGCCAGCAGCACAACAGGGGGCAGTCAGCCCCAGCATTTT; CDR3: CASSTTGGSQPQHF
size: .; J: TRBJ1-5; D: TRBD1; V: TRBV3-1/TRBV3-2; DNA: TGTGCCAGCAGCCCAGGGGGCCAGCATAGCAATCAGCCCCAGCATTTT; CDR3: CASSPGGQHSNQPQHF
size: .; J: TRBJ2-6; D: .; V: TRBV6-5; DNA: TGTGCCAGCAAGAGAGGGGAGACTGGGGCCAACGTCCTGACTTTC; CDR3: CASKRGETGANVLTF
size: .; J: TRBJ2-7; D: TRBD2; V: TRBV7-2; DNA: TGTGCCAGCAGCTTAGCCGCCGGGAGGAAAATTACGAAGCAGTACTTC; CDR3: CASSLAAGRKITKQYF
size: medium-sized; J: TRBJ2-2; D: .; V: TRBV5-1; DNA: TGCGCCAGCAGCTTGACAGCTGCGAACACCGGGGAGCTGTTTTTT; CDR3: CASSLTAANTGELFF
size: .; J: TRBJ1-5; D: .; V: TRBV19; DNA: TGTGCCAGTAACCTACAGGGCAGAAATCAGCCCCAGCATTTT; CDR3: CASNLQGRNQPQHF
size: .; J: TRBJ2-7; D: TRBD1; V: TRBV24-1; DNA: TGTGCCACCAGTGACCCGGGACAGGGGAACTCCTACGAGCAGTACTTC; CDR3: CATSDPGQGNSYEQYF
size: .; J: TRBJ2-3; D: .; V: TRBV5-5; DNA: TGTGCCAGCAGCTTGGTAAGGGGGAGCACAGATACGCAGTATTTT; CDR3: CASSLVRGSTDTQYF
size: .; J: TRBJ2-7; D: .; V: TRBV18; DNA: TGTGCCAGCTCATTTCGGGGTGACGAGCAGTACTTC; CDR3: CASSFRGDEQYF